This TCR beta chain is drawn from a study of blood T cell repertoires in COVID-19 (dated by TCRdb to the early 2020s). Background for the entire study: Samples covering the acute and convalescent phases of COVID-19 were provided by collaborators in the United States, Italy and Spain. The dataset comprised deeply sampled blood TCRbeta repertoires from subjects exposed to, actively infected with, or recovered from COVID-19. The repertoires were released in a freely available public database intended as a resource for research on the immune response to SARS-CoV-2. Samples came from the ongoing ImmuneRACE study (first 160 participants) plus 1,254 subjects from 6 global collaborators. Where available, HLA class I and class II types were taken from metadata supplied by the sample provider and were not determined by assay-based typing. The prospective study material was composed of cDNA or gDNA derived from T cells, B-cell-depleted T cells, or PBMCs. The sample metadata nearly always contained a de-identified subject ID, COVID-19 status, age in years and sex. General findings and caveats noted by the study authors: The amount of clinical and demographic metadata varied by source and participant and was provided uncurated.

The collaborating institutions used their own protocols to collect whole blood in K2EDTA tubes. For TCRbeta analysis, collaborators shipped samples as frozen whole blood, isolated PBMCs, or DNA extracted from either of those sample types. V is trimmed back by 6 bases and J by 8 bases, and the junction contains 14 bases that no gene match accounts for. The CDR3 numbers 15 residues from cysteine through phenylalanine. Only the CDR3 DNA stays, 45 bases, in frame from base 1. Based on the germline V gene, the CDR1 and CDR2 sequences are KGHSH and LQKENI. The immunoSEQ Assay, a bias-controlled multiplex PCR, was used to amplify TCRbeta CDR3 regions from genomic DNA. The paper's processing steps were these. Within the assay, amplification of reference gene primers was used to estimate how many nucleated cells each sample contained. Sequence reads were collapsed and filtered to measure the absolute abundance of every unique TCRbeta CDR3 rearrangement. Productive Simpson clonality was computed per sample as the square root of Simpson's diversity index over productive rearrangements. TCRdb retrieved this table from immuneACCESS and kept in-frame rearrangements only. Not all clones are present; in checked studies, unresolved V genes account for under half, and no reason is known for the remainder. Clone size and V and J calls were adopted from that table, with D and trimming inferred from the DNA. The sample profile shows around 53,000 clones; approximately 87% of them were found once. The top ten clonotypes cover 3.5% to 4.5% of the sample.

This clone occurred a few times. Its antigen is currently not known. No qualities accompany the bases; no much larger clone lies one base away. The chain was built from TRBV18 and TRBJ1-2, with 8 middle bases fitting TRBD1. The sample consisted of peripheral blood. The sequence derives from a man aged 45-60 years with acute or convalescent COVID-19. The DNA sequence follows: TGTGCCAGCTCGGACCGGGACAGGAGATATGGAGGCTACACCTTC. Its translation reads: CASSDRDRRYGGYTF. Beyond the CDR3, the reference TRBV18 and TRBJ1-2 genes provide the residues; the full variable domain reads: NAGVMQNPRHLVRRRGQEARLRCSPMKGHSHVYWYRQLPEEGLKFMVYLQKENIIDESGMPKERFSAEFPKEGPSILRIQQVVRGDSAAYFCASSDRDRRYGGYTFGSGTRLTVV.